In its sample, the clone carrying this T cell receptor beta chain was seen many times. What it binds is not known. Uncontrolled infection, other autoimmune disease, pregnancy or lactation disqualified patients from enrolment. Around 10 ml of fresh peripheral blood supplied the PBMCs. This record comes from a study of T cells in Graves' hyperthyroidism and ophthalmopathy. Study-level results: Most clonotypes that expanded in the thyroid above 0.001 also showed up in blood. Ophthalmopathy was predicted by the model a median of approximately 6.6 months ahead of onset.

The germline V gene has CDR1 LGHDT and CDR2 YNNKEL (reference sequence). With V trimmed by 0 bases and J by 2 bases, 3 bases remained unmatched. The CDR3 is 15 residues long. TCR beta CDR3 region amplification was performed from RNA transcripts. Carried out on the TCR CDR3, a first-round RT-PCR used the HTBI primer set. TCRdb re-called the multiplex PCR reads with MiXCR, one entry per CDR3 protein. The top ten hold roughly 3.4% of the sample, which has hundreds of thousands of distinct CDR3 sequences, roughly 16% seen once. The chain is built from TRBV3-1 and TRBJ2-5, with TRBD2 matching over 7 bases. The sample comprised blood. This receptor was taken from a woman in her thirties or forties with Graves' ophthalmopathy. CDR3 bases: TGTGCCAGCAGCCAAGATCAGCGGGGACAAGAGACCCAGTACTTC. This sequence encodes CASSQDQRGQETQYF.